These 17 T cell receptor beta chains came from one sample sequenced in a study of blood T cell repertoires in COVID-19. Some clones are missing from TCRdb's copy, which holds only in-frame ones; the method was immunoSEQ multiplex PCR. Here the sample spans 350,000 to 400,000 clones, 90% being singletons. Source material: peripheral blood. The origin of the receptors is a man aged 18 to 30 with active or convalescent COVID-19.

V is TRBV19 and J is TRBJ2-2; possibly TRBD1 for D (5 bases). The CDR3 runs to 16 residues. V lost 7 bases, J lost 7 bases, and 22 bases lay in between. Germline assignment: CDR1 LNHDA and CDR2 SQIVND (reference sequence). The CDR3 region is CASTPGQQVLSGELFF. CDR3 coding DNA: TGTGCCAGTACCCCAGGCCAACAGGTTCTAAGCGGGGAGCTGTTTTTT.

This chain uses TRBV19 with TRBJ1-1; tentative D call: TRBD1 (6 bases). Germline CDR1 LNHDA, CDR2 SQIVND (reference sequence). The CDR3 runs 14 residues. V lost 7 bases and J lost 1, with 13 bases in between. The CDR3 sequence: CASTPDRWNTEAFF. In DNA, the CDR3 is TGTGCCAGTACTCCGGACAGATGGAACACTGAAGCTTTCTTT.

The rearrangement joins TRBV5-6 to TRBJ2-7; 8 nucleotides match TRBD2. The CDR3 runs to 14 residues. Germline lookup yields CDR1 SGHDT and CDR2 YYEEEE. Germline trimming cut 1 base from V and 5 bases from J; bases unmatched to any gene: 5. The CDR3 nucleotides are TGTGCCAGCAGCTTGACGGGAGGGCCCCACGAGCAGTACTTC. Amino acids: CASSLTGGPHEQYF.

The chain uses TRBV5-1 and TRBJ1-4, with 7 bases fitting TRBD1. V lost 6 bases to trimming and J lost 4 bases; unmatched junction nucleotides: 9. Germline CDR1 and CDR2: SGHRS and YFSETQ. The CDR3 totals 15 residues. CDR3 DNA sequence: TGCGCCAGCACCGCCGGGACAGTGGGTAATGAAAAACTGTTTTTT. Protein product: CASTAGTVGNEKLFF.

The gene calls are TRBV27 and TRBJ2-7; D uncertain. The ends were cut back, 6 bases at V and 3 bases at J, with 15 bases in the middle. There are 14 residues in the CDR3. Germline assignment: CDR1 MNHEY and CDR2 SMNVEV (reference sequence). CDR3: CASRTTRVNYEQYF. The CDR3 region has the DNA TGTGCCAGCAGAACTACACGGGTGAACTACGAGCAGTACTTC.

The chain couples TRBV6-5 to TRBJ1-1; 8 bases align to TRBD1. Unmatched junction bases numbered 3, after V lost 5 bases and J lost 10 bases. CDR1 is MNHEY, CDR2 SVGAGI, per germline. This CDR3 is 11 amino acids long. The CDR3 protein is CASSPGGRAFF. CDR3 DNA: TGTGCCAGCAGTCCAGGGGGCCGAGCTTTCTTT.

This clone appeared once. The chain combines TRBV28 with TRBJ2-3, with D maybe TRBD2 (6 bases). There are 18 residues in the CDR3. The V and J ends lost 6 bases and 0 bases respectively, with 22 bases between them. The germline V gene has CDR1 MDHEN and CDR2 SYDVKM. The CDR3, as DNA: TGTGCCAGCAGCCTCGGGACTTCTGCTCTATCCAGCACAGATACGCAGTATTTT. Translating it yields CASSLGTSALSSTDTQYF.

The chain uses TRBV19 and TRBJ2-2; 8 positions agree with TRBD1. The CDR3 has 14 amino acids. Germline V gene sequence: CDR1 LNHDA, CDR2 SQIVND (reference sequence). Trimming removed 3 bases from V and 4 bases from J; junction bases left unmatched: 1. CDR3 protein: CASSMTGATGELFF. CDR3 nucleotide sequence: TGTGCCAGTAGTATGACAGGGGCCACCGGGGAGCTGTTTTTT.

The genes are TRBV24-1 and TRBJ2-7; a weak D match, TRBD1 (6 bases). Germline V CDR1 and CDR2: KGHDR, SFDVKD. V was shortened by 1 base and J by 0 bases, with 18 bases between the two germline ends. The CDR3 is made up of 18 amino acids. CDR3 sequence: CATSDLDNRHRDSYEQYF. The DNA for the CDR3 is TGTGCCACCAGTGATTTAGATAATCGGCACAGGGACTCCTACGAGCAGTACTTC.

V gene TRBV6-4 combines with J gene TRBJ2-2, with 8 bases lining up with TRBD2. Germline assignment: CDR1 MRHNA and CDR2 SNTAGT. J was trimmed by 4 bases and V by 4 bases; bases with no gene match: 5. This CDR3 is built from 15 residues. The CDR3 here is CASSAAGGITGELFF. CDR3 in DNA: TGTGCCAGCAGTGCCGCGGGAGGAATCACCGGGGAGCTGTTTTTT.

On this clone itself: The junction differs from germline at one of its ends, possibly a read error. CDR3 nucleotides: TGTGCCAGCAGCTTGTTTGGGCACCAAGTATTC. Translating it yields CASSLFGHQVF. The chain carries TRBV5-4 and TRBJ2-7; D not certain. Germline lookup yields CDR1 SGHNT and CDR2 YYREEE (reference sequence). There are 11 residues in the CDR3.

This clone has just one count. V gene TRBV27 combines with J gene TRBJ2-7; 8 bases are shared with TRBD1. The V segment lost 8 bases and the J segment 5 bases; nucleotides outside the gene matches: 17. The CDR3 runs 16 residues. From germline, CDR1 is MNHEY and CDR2 SMNVEV (reference sequence). The CDR3 protein is CASASVGRGRGNEQYF. The CDR3 DNA reads TGTGCCAGCGCCTCGGTTGGCAGGGGGCGAGGCAACGAGCAGTACTTC.

This chain links TRBV7-3 with TRBJ2-7, with 15 bases lining up with TRBD2. This CDR3 comprises 14 residues. Germline V gene data show CDR1 as SGHTA and CDR2 as FQGTGA. V shed 5 bases and J 6 bases; nucleotides not matched to a gene: 2. The CDR3 sequence is CASSQGLAGGEQYF. The CDR3 nucleotides read TGTGCCAGCAGCCAGGGACTAGCGGGGGGCGAGCAGTACTTC.

The chain carries TRBV2 and TRBJ1-4; 12 bases agree with TRBD1. The CDR3 length is 14 residues. The junction had 3 bases not matched to a gene; V was cut back by 5 bases and J by 8 bases. Germline CDR1 SNHLY, CDR2 FYNNEI. CDR3 coding DNA: TGTGCCAGCAGTTGGGACAGGGGGCGGGAAAAACTGTTTTTT. Amino acids: CASSWDRGREKLFF. Looking up the rest from reference TRBV2 and TRBJ1-4 gives the full variable domain: EPEVTQTPSHQVTQMGQEVILRCVPISNHLYFYWYRQILGQKVEFLVSFYNNEISEKSEIFDDQFSVERPDGSNFTLKIRSTKLEDSAMYFCASSWDRGREKLFFGSGTQLSVL.

The chain uses TRBV18 and TRBJ1-2, with D possibly TRBD1 on 5 matching bases. Deletions cut 3 bases from V and 1 base from J, with 15 bases between. The length of the CDR3 is 16 residues. Germline V gives CDR1 KGHSH, CDR2 LQKENI. CDR3 loop: CASSPVDRRNNYGYTF. DNA of the CDR3: TGTGCCAGCTCACCCGTAGACAGACGTAATAACTATGGCTACACCTTC.

For this clone: Other nucleotide sequences in the sample specify the same CDR3. The V and J genes are TRBV9 and TRBJ1-1; the D gene is possibly TRBD1 (5 bases). V was clipped by 1 base and J by 2 bases, with 6 bases between them. CDR1 is SGDLS, CDR2 YYNGEE, per germline. The CDR3 is made up of 13 amino acids. The CDR3 sequence: CASSVQGNTEAFF. The DNA for the CDR3 is TGTGCCAGCAGCGTACAGGGAAACACTGAAGCTTTCTTT. The complete variable domain, with remaining parts taken from reference TRBV9 and TRBJ1-1, reads DSGVTQTPKHLITATGQRVTLRCSPRSGDLSVYWYQQSLDQGLQFLIQYYNGEERAKGNILERFSAQQFPDLHSELNLSSLELGDSALYFCASSVQGNTEAFFGQGTRLTVV.

The CDR3 loop is CASSGTSGRRETQYF. In nucleotides, the CDR3 is TGTGCCAGCAGCGGAACTAGCGGGAGAAGGGAGACCCAGTACTTC. The chain couples TRBV11-2 to TRBJ2-5; TRBD2 matches at 11 bases. Germline V gene data show CDR1 as SGHAT and CDR2 as FQNNGV. This CDR3 contains 15 residues. The V segment lost 5 bases and the J segment 5 bases; nucleotides outside the gene matches: 7. The variable domain in full, completed from reference TRBV11-2 and TRBJ2-5, reads EAGVAQSPRYKIIEKRQSVAFWCNPISGHATLYWYQQILGQGPKLLIQFQNNGVVDDSQLPKDRFSAERLKGVDSTLKIQPAKLEDSAVYLCASSGTSGRRETQYFGPGTRLLVL.